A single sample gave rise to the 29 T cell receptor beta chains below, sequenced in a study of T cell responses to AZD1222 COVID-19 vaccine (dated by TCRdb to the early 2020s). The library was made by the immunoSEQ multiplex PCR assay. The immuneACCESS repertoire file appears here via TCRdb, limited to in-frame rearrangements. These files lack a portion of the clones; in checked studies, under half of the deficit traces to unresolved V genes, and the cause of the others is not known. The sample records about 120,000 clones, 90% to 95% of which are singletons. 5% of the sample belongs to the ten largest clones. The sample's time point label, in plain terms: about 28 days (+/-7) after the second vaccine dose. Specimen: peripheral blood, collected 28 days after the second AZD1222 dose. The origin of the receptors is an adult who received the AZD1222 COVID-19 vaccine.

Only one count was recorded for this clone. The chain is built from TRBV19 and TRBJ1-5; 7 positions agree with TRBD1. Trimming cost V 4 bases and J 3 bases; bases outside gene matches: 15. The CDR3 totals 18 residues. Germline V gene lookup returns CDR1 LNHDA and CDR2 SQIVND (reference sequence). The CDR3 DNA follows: TGTGCCAGTAGTACCCCGACAGGGAGCCTTTCAATCAATCAGCCCCAGCATTTT. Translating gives CASSTPTGSLSINQPQHF. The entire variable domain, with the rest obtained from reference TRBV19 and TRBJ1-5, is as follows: DGGITQSPKYLFRKEGQNVTLSCEQNLNHDAMYWYRQDPGQGLRLIYYSQIVNDFQKGDIAEGYSVSREKKESFPLTVTSAQKNPTAFYLCASSTPTGSLSINQPQHFGDGTRLSIL.

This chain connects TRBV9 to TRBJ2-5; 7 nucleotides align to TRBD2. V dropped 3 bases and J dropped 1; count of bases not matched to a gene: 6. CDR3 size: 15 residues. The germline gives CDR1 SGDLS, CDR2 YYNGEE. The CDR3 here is CASSDSSGIQETQYF. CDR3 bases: TGTGCCAGCAGCGATTCTAGCGGAATCCAAGAGACCCAGTACTTC.

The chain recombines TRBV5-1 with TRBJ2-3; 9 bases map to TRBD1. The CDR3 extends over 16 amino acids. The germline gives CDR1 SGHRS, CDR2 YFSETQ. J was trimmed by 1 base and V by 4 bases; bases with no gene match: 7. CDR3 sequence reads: CASSPGQGSRTDTQYF. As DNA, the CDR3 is TGCGCCAGCAGCCCGGGACAGGGATCGCGCACAGATACGCAGTATTTT.

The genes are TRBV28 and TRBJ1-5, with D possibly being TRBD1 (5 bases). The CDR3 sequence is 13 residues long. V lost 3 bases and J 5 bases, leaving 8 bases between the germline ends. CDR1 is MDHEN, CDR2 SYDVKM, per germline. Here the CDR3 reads CASSFTGYQPQHF. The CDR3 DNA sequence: TGTGCCAGCAGTTTCACAGGTTATCAGCCCCAGCATTTT.

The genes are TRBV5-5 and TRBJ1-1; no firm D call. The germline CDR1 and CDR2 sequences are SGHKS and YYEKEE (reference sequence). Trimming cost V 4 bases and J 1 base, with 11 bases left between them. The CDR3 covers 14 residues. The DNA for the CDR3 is TGTGCCAGCAGCCGGGAGGGAGCGAACACTGAAGCTTTCTTT. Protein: CASSREGANTEAFF.

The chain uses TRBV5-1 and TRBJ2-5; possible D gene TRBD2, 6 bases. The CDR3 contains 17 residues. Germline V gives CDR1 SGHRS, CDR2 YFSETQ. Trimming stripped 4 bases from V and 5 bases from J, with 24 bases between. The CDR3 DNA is TGCGCCAGCAGCGTGGGGACTGAGAGCCTCCGGGGGGAGACCCAGTACTTC. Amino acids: CASSVGTESLRGETQYF.

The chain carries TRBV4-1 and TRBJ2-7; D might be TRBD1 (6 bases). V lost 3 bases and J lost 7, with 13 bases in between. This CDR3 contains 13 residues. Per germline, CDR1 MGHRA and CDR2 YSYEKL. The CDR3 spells CASSQVQGREQYF. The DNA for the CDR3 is TGCGCCAGCAGCCAGGTACAGGGAAGGGAGCAGTACTTC.

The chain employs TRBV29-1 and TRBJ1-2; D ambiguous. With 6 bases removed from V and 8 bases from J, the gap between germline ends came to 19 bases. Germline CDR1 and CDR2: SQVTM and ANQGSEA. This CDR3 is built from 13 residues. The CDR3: CSVEKGTGGGYTF. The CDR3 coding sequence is TGCAGCGTGGAGAAGGGTACGGGTGGGGGCTACACCTTC.

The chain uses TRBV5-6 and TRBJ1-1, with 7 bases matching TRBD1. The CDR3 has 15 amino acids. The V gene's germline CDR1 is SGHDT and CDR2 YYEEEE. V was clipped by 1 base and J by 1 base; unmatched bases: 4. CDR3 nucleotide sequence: TGTGCCAGCAGCTTGTCAGGGGGACAGAACACTGAAGCTTTCTTT. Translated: CASSLSGGQNTEAFF.

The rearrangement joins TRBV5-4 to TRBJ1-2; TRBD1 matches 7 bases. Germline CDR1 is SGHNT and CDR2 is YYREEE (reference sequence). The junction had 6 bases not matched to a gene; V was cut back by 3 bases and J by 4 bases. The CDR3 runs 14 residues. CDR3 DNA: TGTGCCAGCAGCTCACCACGGACAGGCTATGGCTACACCTTC. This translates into CASSSPRTGYGYTF. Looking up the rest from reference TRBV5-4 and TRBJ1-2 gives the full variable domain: ETGVTQSPTHLIKTRGQQVTLRCSSQSGHNTVSWYQQALGQGPQFIFQYYREEENGRGNFPPRFSGLQFPNYSSELNVNALELDDSALYLCASSSPRTGYGYTFGSGTRLTVV.

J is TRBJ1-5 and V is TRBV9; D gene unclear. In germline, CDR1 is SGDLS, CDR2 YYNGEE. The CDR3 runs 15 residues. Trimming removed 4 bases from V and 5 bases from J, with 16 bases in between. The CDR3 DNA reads TGTGCCAGCAGCCCGGACCCCCGTCCTGATCAGCCCCAGCATTTT. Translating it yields CASSPDPRPDQPQHF.

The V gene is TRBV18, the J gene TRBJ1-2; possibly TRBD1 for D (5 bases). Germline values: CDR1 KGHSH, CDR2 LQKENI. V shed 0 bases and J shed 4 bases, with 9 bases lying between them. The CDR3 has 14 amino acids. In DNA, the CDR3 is TGTGCCAGCTCACCACCCGGGGACCTCTATGGCTACACCTTC. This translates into CASSPPGDLYGYTF.

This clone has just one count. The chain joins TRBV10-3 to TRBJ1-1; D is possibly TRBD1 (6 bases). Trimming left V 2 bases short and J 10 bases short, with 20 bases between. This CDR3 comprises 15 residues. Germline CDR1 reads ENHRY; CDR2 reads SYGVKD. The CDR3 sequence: CAISEGQHIKVGAFF. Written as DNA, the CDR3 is TGTGCCATCAGTGAGGGACAGCATATAAAGGTTGGAGCTTTCTTT.

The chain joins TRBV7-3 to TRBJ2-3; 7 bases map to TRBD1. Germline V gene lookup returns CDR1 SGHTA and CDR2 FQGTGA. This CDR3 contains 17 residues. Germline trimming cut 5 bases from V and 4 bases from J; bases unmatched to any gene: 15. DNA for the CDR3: TGTGCCAGCAGCCCCTCTCAAGGGGGCGGAGGCTCAGATACGCAGTATTTT. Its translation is CASSPSQGGGGSDTQYF. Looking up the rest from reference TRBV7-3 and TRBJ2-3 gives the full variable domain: GAGVSQTPSNKVTEKGKYVELRCDPISGHTALYWYRQSLGQGPEFLIYFQGTGAADDSGLPNDRFFAVRPEGSVSTLKIQRTERGDSAVYLCASSPSQGGGGSDTQYFGPGTRLTVL.

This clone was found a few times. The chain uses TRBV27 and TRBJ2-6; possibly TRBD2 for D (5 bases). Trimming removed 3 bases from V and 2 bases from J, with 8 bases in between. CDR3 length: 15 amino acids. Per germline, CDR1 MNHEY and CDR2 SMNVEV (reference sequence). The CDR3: CASSFLGAGANVLTF. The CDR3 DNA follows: TGTGCCAGCAGTTTCTTGGGAGCTGGGGCCAACGTCCTGACTTTC. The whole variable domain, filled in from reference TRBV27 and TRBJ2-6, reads EAQVTQNPRYLITVTGKKLTVTCSQNMNHEYMSWYRQDPGLGLRQIYYSMNVEVTDKGDVPEGYKVSRKEKRNFPLILESPSPNQTSLYFCASSFLGAGANVLTFGAGSRLTVL.

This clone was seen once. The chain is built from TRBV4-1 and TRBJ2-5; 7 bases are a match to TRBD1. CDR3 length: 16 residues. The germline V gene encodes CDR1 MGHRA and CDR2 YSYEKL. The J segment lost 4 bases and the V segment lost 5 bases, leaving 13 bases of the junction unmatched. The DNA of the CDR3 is TGCGCCAGCAGCAAACATCGGGGACAGAATACAGAGACCCAGTACTTC. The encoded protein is CASSKHRGQNTETQYF.

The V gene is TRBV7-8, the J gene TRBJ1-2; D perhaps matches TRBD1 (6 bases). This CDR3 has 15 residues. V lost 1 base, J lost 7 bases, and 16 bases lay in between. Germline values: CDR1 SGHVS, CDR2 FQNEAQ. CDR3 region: CASSLGGAVRGGYTF. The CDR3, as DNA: TGTGCCAGCAGCTTAGGGGGGGCCGTGAGGGGTGGCTACACCTTC.

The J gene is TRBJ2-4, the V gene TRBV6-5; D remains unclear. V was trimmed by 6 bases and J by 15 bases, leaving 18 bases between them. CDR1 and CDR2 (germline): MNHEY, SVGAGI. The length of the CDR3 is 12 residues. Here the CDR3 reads CASSLENGPWYF. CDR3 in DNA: TGTGCCAGCAGCCTCGAAAACGGGCCATGGTACTTC.

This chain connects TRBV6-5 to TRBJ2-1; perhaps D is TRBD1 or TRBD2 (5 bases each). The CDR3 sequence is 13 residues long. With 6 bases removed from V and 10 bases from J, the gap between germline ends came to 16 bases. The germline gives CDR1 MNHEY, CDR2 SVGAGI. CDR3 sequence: CASRNPGPEEQFF. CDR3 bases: TGTGCCAGCAGAAACCCGGGACCAGAGGAGCAGTTCTTC.

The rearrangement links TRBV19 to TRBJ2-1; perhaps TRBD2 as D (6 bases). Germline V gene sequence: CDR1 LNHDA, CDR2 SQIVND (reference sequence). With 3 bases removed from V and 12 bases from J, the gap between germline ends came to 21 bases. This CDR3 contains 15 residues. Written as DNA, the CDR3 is TGTGCCAGTAGTATTCGGACTCCCAATAGGGAGGCGCAGTTCTTC. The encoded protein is CASSIRTPNREAQFF.

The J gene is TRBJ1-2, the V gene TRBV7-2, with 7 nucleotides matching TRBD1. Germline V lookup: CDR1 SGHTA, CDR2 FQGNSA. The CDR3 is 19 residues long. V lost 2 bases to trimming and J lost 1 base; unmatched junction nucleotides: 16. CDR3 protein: CASSLSRGVLGALNYGYTF. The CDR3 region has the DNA TGTGCCAGCAGCTTATCCAGGGGGGTATTGGGGGCACTTAACTATGGCTACACCTTC.

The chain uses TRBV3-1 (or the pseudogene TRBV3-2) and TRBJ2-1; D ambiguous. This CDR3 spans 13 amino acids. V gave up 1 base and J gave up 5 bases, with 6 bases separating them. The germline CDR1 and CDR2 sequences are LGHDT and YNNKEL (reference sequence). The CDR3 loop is CASSQGANNEQFF. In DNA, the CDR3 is TGTGCCAGCAGCCAAGGGGCAAACAATGAGCAGTTCTTC.

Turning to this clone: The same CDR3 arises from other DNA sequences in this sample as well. Here the CDR3 reads CASSQDGSLAGGKTQYF. CDR3 bases: TGCGCCAGCAGCCAAGACGGATCTCTTGCGGGGGGGAAGACCCAGTACTTC. This chain uses TRBV4-3 with TRBJ2-5; 9 bases are shared with TRBD2. CDR3 length: 17 amino acids. V lost 0 bases, J lost 6 bases, and 11 bases stayed unmatched. Germline V gene sequence: CDR1 LGHNA, CDR2 YSLEER.

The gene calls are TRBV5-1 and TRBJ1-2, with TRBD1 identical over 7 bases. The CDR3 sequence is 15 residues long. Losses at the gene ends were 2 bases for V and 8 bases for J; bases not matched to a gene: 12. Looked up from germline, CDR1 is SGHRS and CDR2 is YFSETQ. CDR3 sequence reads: CASSFSEQGLGGYTF. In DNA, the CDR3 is TGCGCCAGCAGCTTTTCGGAACAGGGGCTTGGAGGCTACACCTTC.

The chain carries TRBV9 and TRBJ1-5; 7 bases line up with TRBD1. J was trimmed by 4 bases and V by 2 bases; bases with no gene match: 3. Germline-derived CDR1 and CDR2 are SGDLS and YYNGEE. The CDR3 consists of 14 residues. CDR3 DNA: TGTGCCAGCAGCGTGGGGGACAGAAATCAGCCCCAGCATTTT. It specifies CASSVGDRNQPQHF.

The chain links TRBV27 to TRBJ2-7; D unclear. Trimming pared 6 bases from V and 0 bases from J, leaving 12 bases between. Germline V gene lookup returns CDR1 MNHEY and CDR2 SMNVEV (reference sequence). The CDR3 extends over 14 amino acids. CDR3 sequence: CASSRAGLSYEQYF. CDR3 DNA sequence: TGTGCCAGCAGCCGGGCAGGCCTCTCCTACGAGCAGTACTTC.

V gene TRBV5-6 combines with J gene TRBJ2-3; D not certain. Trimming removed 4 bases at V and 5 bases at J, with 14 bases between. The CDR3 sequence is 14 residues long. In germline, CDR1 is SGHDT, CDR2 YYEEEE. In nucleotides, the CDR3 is TGTGCCAGCAGCCTACGGCCGGTACGAGATACGCAGTATTTT. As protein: CASSLRPVRDTQYF. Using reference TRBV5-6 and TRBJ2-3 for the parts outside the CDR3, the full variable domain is DAGVTQSPTHLIKTRGQQVTLRCSPKSGHDTVSWYQQALGQGPQFIFQYYEEEERQRGNFPDRFSGHQFPNYSSELNVNALLLGDSALYLCASSLRPVRDTQYFGPGTRLTVL.

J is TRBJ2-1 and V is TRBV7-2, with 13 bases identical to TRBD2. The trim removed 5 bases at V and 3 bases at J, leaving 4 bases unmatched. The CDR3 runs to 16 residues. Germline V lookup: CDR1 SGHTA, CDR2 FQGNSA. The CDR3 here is CASSAGTSGNYNEQFF. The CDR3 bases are TGTGCCAGCAGCGCCGGGACTAGCGGGAACTACAATGAGCAGTTCTTC.

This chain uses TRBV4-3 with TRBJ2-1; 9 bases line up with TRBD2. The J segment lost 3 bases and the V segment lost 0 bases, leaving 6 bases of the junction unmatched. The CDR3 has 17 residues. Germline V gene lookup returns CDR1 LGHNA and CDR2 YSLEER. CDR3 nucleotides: TGCGCCAGCAGCCAAGATGGCGGGGGGGCTATCTACAATGAGCAGTTCTTC. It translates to CASSQDGGGAIYNEQFF.